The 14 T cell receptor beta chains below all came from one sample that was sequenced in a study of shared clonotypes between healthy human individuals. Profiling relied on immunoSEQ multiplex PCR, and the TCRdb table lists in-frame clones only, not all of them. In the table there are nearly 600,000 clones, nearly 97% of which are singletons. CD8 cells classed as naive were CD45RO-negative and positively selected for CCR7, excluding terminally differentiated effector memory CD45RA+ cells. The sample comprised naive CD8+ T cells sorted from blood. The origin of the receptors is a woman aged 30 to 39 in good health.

The CDR3 reads CASSRGEWGTDTQYF. For the CDR3, the DNA is TGTGCCAGCAGTAGAGGGGAGTGGGGCACAGATACGCAGTATTTT. V usage is TRBV28 and J usage is TRBJ2-3; D tentatively fits TRBD1 or TRBD2 (5 bases each). The V and J ends lost 5 bases and 1 base respectively, with 13 bases between them. CDR3 length equals 15 residues. CDR1 is MDHEN, CDR2 SYDVKM, per germline.

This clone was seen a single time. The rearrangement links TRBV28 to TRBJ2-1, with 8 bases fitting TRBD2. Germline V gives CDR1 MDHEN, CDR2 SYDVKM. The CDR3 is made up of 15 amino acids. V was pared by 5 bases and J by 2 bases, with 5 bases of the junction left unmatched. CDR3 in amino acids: CASSMGTRAYNEQFF. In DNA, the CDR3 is TGTGCCAGCAGTATGGGGACTAGGGCCTACAATGAGCAGTTCTTC.

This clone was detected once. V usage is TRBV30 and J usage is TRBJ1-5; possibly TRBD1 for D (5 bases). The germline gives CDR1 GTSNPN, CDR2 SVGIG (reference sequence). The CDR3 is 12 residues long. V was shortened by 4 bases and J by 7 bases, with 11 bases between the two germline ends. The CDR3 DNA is TGTGCCTGGAACTGGCCAGGGCAGCCCCAGCATTTT. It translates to CAWNWPGQPQHF. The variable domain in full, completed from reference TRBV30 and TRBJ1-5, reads SQTIHQWPATLVQPVGSPLSLECTVEGTSNPNLYWYRQAAGRGLQLLFYSVGIGQISSEVPQNLSASRPQDRQFILSSKKLLLSDSGFYLCAWNWPGQPQHFGDGTRLSIL.

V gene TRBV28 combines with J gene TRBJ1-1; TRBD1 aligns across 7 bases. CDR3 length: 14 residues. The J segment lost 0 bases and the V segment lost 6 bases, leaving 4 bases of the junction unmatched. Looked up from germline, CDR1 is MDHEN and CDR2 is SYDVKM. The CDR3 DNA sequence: TGTGCCAGCAGGACTACAGGGGTGAACACTGAAGCTTTCTTT. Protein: CASRTTGVNTEAFF.

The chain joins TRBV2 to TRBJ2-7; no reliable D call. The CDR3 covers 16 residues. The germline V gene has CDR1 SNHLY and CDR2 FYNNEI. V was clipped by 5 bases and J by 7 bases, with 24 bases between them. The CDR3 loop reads CASSFQEDWSKREQYF. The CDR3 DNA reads TGTGCCAGCAGTTTCCAAGAAGACTGGAGCAAGCGAGAGCAGTACTTC.

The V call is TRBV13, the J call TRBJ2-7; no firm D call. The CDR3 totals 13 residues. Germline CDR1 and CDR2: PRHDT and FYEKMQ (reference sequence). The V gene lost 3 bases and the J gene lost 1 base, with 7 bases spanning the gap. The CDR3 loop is CASSFRESYEQYF. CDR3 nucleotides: TGTGCCAGCAGCTTTAGGGAATCCTACGAGCAGTACTTC.

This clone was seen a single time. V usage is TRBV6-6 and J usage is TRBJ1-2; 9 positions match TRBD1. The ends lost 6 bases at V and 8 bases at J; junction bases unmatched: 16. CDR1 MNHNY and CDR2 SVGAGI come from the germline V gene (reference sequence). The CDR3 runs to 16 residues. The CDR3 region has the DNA TGTGCCAGCAGCTCCGGGACAGGGCCCTTTTCGGGAGGCTACACCTTC. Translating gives CASSSGTGPFSGGYTF.

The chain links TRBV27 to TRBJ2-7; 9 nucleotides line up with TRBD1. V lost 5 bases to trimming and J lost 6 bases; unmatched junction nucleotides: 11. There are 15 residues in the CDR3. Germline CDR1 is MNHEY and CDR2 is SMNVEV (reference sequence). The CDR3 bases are TGTGCCAGCAGTCTGGGAACAGGGGGCAGGGGCGAGCAGTACTTC. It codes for CASSLGTGGRGEQYF.

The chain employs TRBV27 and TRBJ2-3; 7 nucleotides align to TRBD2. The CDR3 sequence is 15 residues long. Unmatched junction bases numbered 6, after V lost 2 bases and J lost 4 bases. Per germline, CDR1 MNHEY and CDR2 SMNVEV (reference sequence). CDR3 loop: CASSLAGVRSDTQYF. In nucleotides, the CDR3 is TGTGCCAGCAGTTTAGCGGGAGTTAGGTCAGATACGCAGTATTTT.

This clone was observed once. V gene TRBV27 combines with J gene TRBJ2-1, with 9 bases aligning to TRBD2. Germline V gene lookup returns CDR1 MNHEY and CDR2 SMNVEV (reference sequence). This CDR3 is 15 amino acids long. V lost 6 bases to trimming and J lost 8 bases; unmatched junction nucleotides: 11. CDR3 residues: CASRAPGLALDEQFF. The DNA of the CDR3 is TGTGCCAGCAGGGCACCGGGACTAGCTCTGGATGAGCAGTTCTTC.

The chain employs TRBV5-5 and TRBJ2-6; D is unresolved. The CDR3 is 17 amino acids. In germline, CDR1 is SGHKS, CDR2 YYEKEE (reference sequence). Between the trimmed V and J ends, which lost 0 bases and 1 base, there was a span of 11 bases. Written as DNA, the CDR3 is TGTGCCAGCAGCTTGGGCCAGGTCTGGTCTGGGGCCAACGTCCTGACTTTC. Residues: CASSLGQVWSGANVLTF.

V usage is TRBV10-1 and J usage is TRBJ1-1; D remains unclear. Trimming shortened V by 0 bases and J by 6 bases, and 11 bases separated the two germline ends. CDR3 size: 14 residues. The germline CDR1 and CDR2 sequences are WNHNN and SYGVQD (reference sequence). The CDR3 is CASSESTGRSEAFF. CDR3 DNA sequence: TGCGCCAGCAGTGAGTCGACCGGACGGTCTGAAGCTTTCTTT.

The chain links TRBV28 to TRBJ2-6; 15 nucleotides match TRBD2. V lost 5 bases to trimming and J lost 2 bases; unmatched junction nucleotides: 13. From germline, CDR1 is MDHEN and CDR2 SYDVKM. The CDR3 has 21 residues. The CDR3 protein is CASSPRTSGRASGTGANVLTF. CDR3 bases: TGTGCCAGCAGTCCCCGGACTAGCGGGAGGGCCTCGGGGACTGGGGCCAACGTCCTGACTTTC.

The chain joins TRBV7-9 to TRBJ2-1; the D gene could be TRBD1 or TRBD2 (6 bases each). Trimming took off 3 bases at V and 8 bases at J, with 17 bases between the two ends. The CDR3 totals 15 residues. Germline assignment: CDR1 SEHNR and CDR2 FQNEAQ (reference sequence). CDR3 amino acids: CASSFMGGGLDEQFF. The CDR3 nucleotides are TGTGCCAGCAGCTTTATGGGGGGCGGTTTGGATGAGCAGTTCTTC.